This T cell receptor (beta chain) was documented in a study of T cells in Graves' hyperthyroidism and ophthalmopathy. The CDR3 runs to 16 residues. V was clipped by 5 bases and J by 0 bases, with 17 bases between them. Germline assignment: CDR1 PRHDT and CDR2 FYEKMQ (reference sequence). This clonotype has only a few counts. TCR beta CDR3 region amplification was performed from RNA transcripts. A set of HTBI primers served as the primers for a first-round RT-PCR of the TCR CDR3. TCRdb called the multiplex PCR reads again in MiXCR, with one record for every CDR3 protein. The sample lists hundreds of thousands of distinct CDR3 sequences, roughly 40% occurring once.

Sequenced: blood. The sequence came from a man aged 18-30 years with Graves' hyperthyroidism. The chain links TRBV13 to TRBJ2-7; D may be TRBD1 (5 bases). The CDR3, as DNA: TGTGCCAGCAGCACCCCTAGGGGAAGGGGCTCCTACGAGCAGTACTTC. Translated: CASSTPRGRGSYEQYF.